The present TCR beta chain was sequenced within a study of T cell responses to AZD1222 COVID-19 vaccine. The overall study: Second-dose groups at about 4 or about 12 weeks were pooled.

Measured with immunoSEQ multiplex PCR; TCRdb has only the in-frame clones, and not every one. This table has some 120,000 clones, 92% appearing once. Overall study results and limits: The breadth and depth of Spike-specific TCRs increased once two AZD1222 doses had been given. Females made up more of the donors, who were largely white British, and clonal diversity may have come out too low.

Points on this clone: Its antigen is undetermined.

The CDR3 has 14 residues. Germline CDR1 is MRHNA and CDR2 is SNTAGT. The ends lost 7 bases at V and 2 bases at J; junction bases unmatched: 6. The chain employs TRBV6-4 and TRBJ2-7, with 9 bases that match TRBD1. This clonotype originated in an adult in good health. This sample comprised peripheral blood, obtained on day 0 of AZD1222 vaccination. This CDR3 is CASIRDRVPYEQYF. CDR3 in DNA: TGTGCCAGCATCCGGGACAGGGTTCCCTACGAGCAGTACTTC.